These T cell receptor beta chains were read from a single sample in a study of T cells in localized non-small cell lung cancer. Produced via immunoSEQ multiplex PCR; TCRdb's table is partial and in-frame only. The sample consists of around 43,000 clones, around 87% of them appearing once. The sequenced sample was peripheral blood, obtained before any cancer treatment. Every receptor here comes from a man aged 18 to 49 with stage I lung adenocarcinoma. Each CDR3 is given with its conserved first and last residue. Each record gives: V gene, D gene, clone size, J gene, CDR3 DNA, CDR3 protein. D genes are given only for firm matches. Some rows mark clone size as missing; the rest say once, few, many or name a class of expanded clone.

V: TRBV10-3; D: -; size: once; J: TRBJ1-6; DNA: TGTGCCACGAAGACTGAGGGGGACAATTCACCCCTCCACTTT; CDR3: CATKTEGDNSPLHF
V: TRBV28; D: -; size: -; J: TRBJ2-7; DNA: TGTGCCAGCAGTTCTCCGACAGTCTACGAGCAGTACTTC; CDR3: CASSSPTVYEQYF
V: TRBV4-1; D: -; size: -; J: TRBJ1-4; DNA: TGCGCCAGCAGCTTTCGACAGGAGAGTAATGAAAAACTGTTTTTT; CDR3: CASSFRQESNEKLFF
V: TRBV30; D: -; size: -; J: TRBJ2-5; DNA: TGTGCCTGGAGTATCCAAGAGACCCAGTACTTC; CDR3: CAWSIQETQYF
V: TRBV4-2; D: TRBD1; size: -; J: TRBJ1-4; DNA: TGTGCCAGCAGCCAAGAATGGGGACAGACAAATGAAAAACTGTTTTTT; CDR3: CASSQEWGQTNEKLFF
V: TRBV7-9; D: -; size: -; J: TRBJ1-2; DNA: TGTGCCAGCAGTTACGTTAATGGCTATGGCTACACCTTC; CDR3: CASSYVNGYGYTF
V: TRBV6-1; D: -; size: -; J: TRBJ1-2; DNA: TGTGCCAGCACCCTCTCGGGGGAGATGAAGGGCTACACCTTC; CDR3: CASTLSGEMKGYTF
V: TRBV29-1; D: TRBD1; size: -; J: TRBJ1-2; DNA: TGCAGCGCTAACGGACAGGGGAGCTATGGCTACACCTTC; CDR3: CSANGQGSYGYTF
V: TRBV6-1; D: TRBD2; size: -; J: TRBJ2-1; DNA: TGTGCCAGCAGTGAGGTGGCTAGCGGGGGCCTTTACAATGAGCAGTTCTTC; CDR3: CASSEVASGGLYNEQFF
V: TRBV7-9; D: -; size: -; J: TRBJ2-5; DNA: TGTGCCAGCAGCAATGGCCGGGGGCAACGAGAGACCCAGTACTTC; CDR3: CASSNGRGQRETQYF
V: TRBV7-9; D: -; size: -; J: TRBJ1-1; DNA: TGTGCCAGCAGCTTAGACAGGTCCGAATTTAACACTGAAGCTTTCTTT; CDR3: CASSLDRSEFNTEAFF
V: TRBV7-6; D: TRBD1; size: once; J: TRBJ1-4; DNA: TGTGCCAGCAGCCGAGGGGGCGATGAAAAACTGTTTTTT; CDR3: CASSRGGDEKLFF
V: TRBV11-1; D: TRBD1; size: -; J: TRBJ1-5; DNA: TGTGCCAGCAGCCCCAGAGATTCAGGGGGAGGGCCCCAGCATTTT; CDR3: CASSPRDSGGGPQHF
V: TRBV15; D: TRBD1; size: few; J: TRBJ1-2; DNA: TGTGCCACCAGCAGAGGGGACAGAACCACCTATGGCTACACCTTC; CDR3: CATSRGDRTTYGYTF
V: TRBV18; D: -; size: -; J: TRBJ1-5; DNA: TGTGCCAGCTCACCAACCGGAAGTCGGGATCAGCCCCAGCATTTT; CDR3: CASSPTGSRDQPQHF
V: TRBV6-1; D: -; size: -; J: TRBJ2-5; DNA: TGTGCCAGCAGTGTGGGGAAGGGGGAGACCCAGTACTTC; CDR3: CASSVGKGETQYF
V: TRBV18; D: -; size: -; J: TRBJ2-2; DNA: TGTGCCAGCTCACCGCTTCCAGCGAACACCGGGGAGCTGTTTTTT; CDR3: CASSPLPANTGELFF
V: TRBV5-1; D: TRBD1; size: -; J: TRBJ1-3; DNA: TGCGCCAGCAGCCAAACTCCGGGACAGGGGGCAACAGGAAACACCATATATTTT; CDR3: CASSQTPGQGATGNTIYF
V: TRBV9; D: -; size: -; J: TRBJ1-2; DNA: TGTGCCAGCAGCGTAGGACAGAGATCTAACTATGGCTACACCTTC; CDR3: CASSVGQRSNYGYTF
V: TRBV7-9; D: -; size: -; J: TRBJ2-7; DNA: TGTGCCAGCAGCCTAAACGCTGCTAGCTCCTACGAGCAGTACTTC; CDR3: CASSLNAASSYEQYF
V: TRBV7-2; D: TRBD2; size: -; J: TRBJ2-7; DNA: TGTGCCAGCAGCTCTAGCGGGGGGGCGAGGGAGCAGTACTTC; CDR3: CASSSSGGAREQYF
V: TRBV6-1; D: -; size: -; J: TRBJ1-6; DNA: TGTGCCAGCCAAAACAGGGTTGGCTATAATTCACCCCTCCACTTT; CDR3: CASQNRVGYNSPLHF
V: TRBV12-5; D: TRBD2; size: -; J: TRBJ2-5; DNA: TGTGCTAGTGGTTCTTGGACTAGCGGAGCTCCAGAGACCCAGTACTTC; CDR3: CASGSWTSGAPETQYF
V: TRBV25-1; D: -; size: -; J: TRBJ1-1; DNA: TGTGCCAGCAGTGAGCGGAGGAGCACTGAAGCTTTCTTT; CDR3: CASSERRSTEAFF
V: TRBV11-3; D: TRBD1; size: -; J: TRBJ1-6; DNA: TGTGCCAGCAGCTCGGGACAGGATTCACCCCTCCACTTT; CDR3: CASSSGQDSPLHF
V: TRBV9; D: -; size: -; J: TRBJ2-4; DNA: TGTGCCAGCAGCGTAGGAATGGAGGGGGCCAGGAACATTCAGTACTTC; CDR3: CASSVGMEGARNIQYF
V: TRBV6-1; D: -; size: -; J: TRBJ1-2; DNA: TGTGCCAGCAGTGATTGGACATCTTTTGATGGCTACACCTTC; CDR3: CASSDWTSFDGYTF
V: TRBV18; D: -; size: -; J: TRBJ2-7; DNA: TGTGCCAGCTCACCACCGAGCCAGGGGACCTACGAGCAGTACTTC; CDR3: CASSPPSQGTYEQYF
V: TRBV29-1; D: -; size: -; J: TRBJ2-3; DNA: TGCAGCGTGGCCAGGACGGCCACTAGCACAGATACGCAGTATTTT; CDR3: CSVARTATSTDTQYF